This TCR beta chain was recorded in a study of cytomegalovirus exposure and HLA in healthy donors. Study conclusions and caveats: Per published reports, the classifier diagnosed cytomegalovirus status with high specificity and sensitivity.

The PCR contained 60 Vbeta and 13 Jbeta primers. Profiling relied on immunoSEQ multiplex PCR, and the TCRdb table lists in-frame clones only, not all of them. This table holds 100,000 to 150,000 clones, about 70% found once. Of note for this clone: Its specificity is not known.

The CDR3 consists of 12 residues. Looked up from germline, CDR1 is MNHNS and CDR2 is SASEGT. V was trimmed by 4 bases and J by 7 bases, leaving 10 bases between them. This chain uses TRBV6-1 with TRBJ1-2; possible D gene TRBD1, 6 bases. Sequencing input: PBMCs. This clonotype was obtained from a woman in her thirties or forties in good health and CMV-seronegative. CDR3 protein: CASSVDRRGYTF. CDR3 in DNA: TGTGCCAGCAGTGTCGACAGGCGTGGCTACACCTTC.